A selection of T cell receptor beta chains follows, all from one sample in a study of CD8 T cells in Susac syndrome. TCRdb redid the calling of the immunoSEQ multiplex PCR reads with MiXCR, one entry per CDR3 protein. The table shows nearly 200,000 distinct CDR3 sequences, with nearly 95% occurring only once. The sample was CD4+ T cells from PBMCs. The receptors were sampled from a human donor with multiple sclerosis. CDR3s include the opening cysteine and the closing phenylalanine or tryptophan. The D gene is left open where the match is weak. Clone sizes are given selectively: once, few, many, or a class where the clone is expanded.

>TRBV9|TRBJ2-1|.|.
CASSVEWGGEGEQFF
TGTGCCAGCAGCGTAGAATGGGGGGGCGAAGGGGAGCAGTTCTTC
>TRBV13|TRBJ1-6|.|.
CASRPTANSPLHF
TGTGCCAGCCGCCCGACAGCGAATTCACCCCTCCACTTT
>TRBV5-1|TRBJ2-4|TRBD1|.
CASSLRGLENIQYF
TGCGCCAGCAGCTTGAGGGGGCTGGAAAACATTCAGTACTTC
>TRBV5-4|TRBJ2-2|.|.
CASSHGGTGELFF
TGTGCCAGCAGCCATGGGGGGACCGGGGAGCTGTTTTTT
>TRBV11-1|TRBJ2-7|.|.
CASSSRDWGYYEQYF
TGTGCCAGCAGCTCCCGAGATTGGGGCTACTACGAGCAGTACTTC
>TRBV20-1|TRBJ2-3|TRBD2|once
CSARDPGLAGGGTDTQYF
TGCAGTGCTAGAGATCCCGGACTAGCGGGGGGAGGGACAGATACGCAGTATTTT
>TRBV20-1|TRBJ2-3|.|.
CSAVQQGSTDTQYF
TGCAGTGCCGTGCAGCAGGGGTCCACAGATACGCAGTATTTT
>TRBV29-1|TRBJ2-1|.|.
CSVGRLDEQFF
TGCAGCGTGGGCAGGTTGGATGAGCAGTTCTTC
>TRBV3-1|TRBJ2-5|.|.
CASSRGPIQGETQYF
TGTGCCAGCAGCCGTGGACCGATCCAAGGAGAGACCCAGTACTTC
>TRBV6-6|TRBJ1-2|.|.
CASSYEGFVGYGYTF
TGTGCCAGCAGTTACGAGGGCTTCGTGGGCTATGGCTACACCTTC
>TRBV3-1|TRBJ1-3|.|.
CASSPWWSSGNTIYF
TGTGCCAGCAGCCCATGGTGGAGCTCTGGAAACACCATATATTTT
>TRBV14|TRBJ1-2|.|.
CASSQGAAYGYTF
TGTGCCAGCAGCCAAGGGGCAGCCTATGGCTACACCTTC
>TRBV12-5|TRBJ2-1|.|.
CASGLGGPDNEQFF
TGTGCTAGTGGTTTGGGGGGCCCTGACAATGAGCAGTTCTTC
>TRBV3-1|TRBJ1-2|.|.
CASSQDLRTLAGGYTF
TGTGCCAGCAGCCAAGATCTTAGGACTCTCGCTGGTGGCTACACCTTC
>TRBV3-1|TRBJ2-1|.|.
CASSPGQAYNEQFF
TGTGCCAGCAGCCCCGGGCAAGCCTACAATGAGCAGTTCTTC
>TRBV20-1|TRBJ1-4|.|.
CSARPPAEKLFF
TGCAGTGCTAGGCCACCGGCGGAAAAACTGTTTTTT
>TRBV7-9|TRBJ2-2|.|.
CASSLITITGELFF
TGTGCCAGCAGCTTAATCACGATCACCGGGGAGCTGTTTTTT
>TRBV11-2|TRBJ2-3|.|.
CASSLRRGFTDTQYF
TGTGCCAGCAGCTTACGTCGGGGCTTCACAGATACGCAGTATTTT
>TRBV20-1|TRBJ2-7|.|.
CSARWTGYSHEQYF
TGCAGTGCCCGTTGGACGGGCTATTCCCACGAGCAGTACTTC
>TRBV30|TRBJ1-1|.|.
CAWRGNTEAFF
TGTGCCTGGAGGGGGAACACTGAAGCTTTCTTT
>TRBV7-9|TRBJ2-2|.|.
CASSLKTVGGELFF
TGTGCCAGCAGCTTAAAAACCGTGGGCGGGGAGCTGTTTTTT
>TRBV29-1|TRBJ2-2|TRBD2|.
CSVKGSGSGTGELFF
TGCAGCGTTAAGGGTAGCGGGAGCGGAACCGGGGAGCTGTTTTTT
>TRBV5-4|TRBJ2-7|.|few
CASSLPGNEQYF
TGTGCCAGCAGCTTGCCAGGGAACGAGCAGTACTTC
>TRBV7-9|TRBJ2-1|.|once
CASSDSNEQFF
TGTGCCAGCAGCGACAGCAATGAGCAGTTCTTC
>TRBV3-1|TRBJ2-4|.|.
CASSQMDIQYF
TGTGCCAGCAGCCAAATGGACATTCAGTACTTC
>TRBV14|TRBJ1-2|TRBD1|.
CASSPWTGPNYGYTF
TGTGCCAGCAGCCCCTGGACAGGGCCTAACTATGGCTACACCTTC